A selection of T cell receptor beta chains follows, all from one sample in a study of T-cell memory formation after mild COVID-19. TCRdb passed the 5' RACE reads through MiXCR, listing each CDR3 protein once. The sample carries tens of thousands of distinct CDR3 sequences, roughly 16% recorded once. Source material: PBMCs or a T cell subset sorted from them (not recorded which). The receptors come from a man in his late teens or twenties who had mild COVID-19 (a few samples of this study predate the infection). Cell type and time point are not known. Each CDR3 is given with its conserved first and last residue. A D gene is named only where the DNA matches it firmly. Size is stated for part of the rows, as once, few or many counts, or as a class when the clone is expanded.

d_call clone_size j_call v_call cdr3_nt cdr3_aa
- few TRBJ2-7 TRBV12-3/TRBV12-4 TGTGCCAGCAGTTTATGGGCTTACGAGCAGTACTTC CASSLWAYEQYF
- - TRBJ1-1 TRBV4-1 TGCGCCAGCAGCCAAGTGCAAGGGGACACTGAAGCTTTCTTT CASSQVQGDTEAFF
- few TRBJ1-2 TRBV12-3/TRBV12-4 TGTGCCAGCAGTTCCGGGGGTGGCGATGGCTACACCTTC CASSSGGGDGYTF
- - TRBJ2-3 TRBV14 TGTGCCAGCAGCACGGCCGCGTGGTTGGATACGCAGTATTTT CASSTAAWLDTQYF
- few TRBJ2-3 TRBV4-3 TGCGCCAGCAGCCAAGGAGTTAGCGGCCCCACAGATACGCAGTATTTT CASSQGVSGPTDTQYF
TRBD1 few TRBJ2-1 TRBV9 TGTGCCAGCAGCCCCCGACAGGGGACAGCCACAGCAGGTGAGCAGTTCTTC CASSPRQGTATAGEQFF
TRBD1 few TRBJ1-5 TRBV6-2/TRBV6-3 TGTGCCAGCAGTTCCGGGACAGATTATAGCAATCAGCCCCAGCATTTT CASSSGTDYSNQPQHF
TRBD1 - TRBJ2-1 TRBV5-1 TGCGCCAGCAGCGAATGGACAGGATACAATGAGCAGTTCTTC CASSEWTGYNEQFF
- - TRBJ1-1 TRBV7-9 TGTGCCAGCAGCGGCACAACAGGGCGCGGGGAGGCTTTCTTT CASSGTTGRGEAFF
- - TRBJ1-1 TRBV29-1 TGCAGCGTTTACGTCAAGGGAGTGTCTGAAGCTTTCTTT CSVYVKGVSEAFF
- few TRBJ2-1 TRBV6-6 TGTGCCAGCAGACCACCGGGACTCCATGAGCAGTTCTTC CASRPPGLHEQFF
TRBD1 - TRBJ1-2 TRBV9 TGTGCCAGCAGCGGGGACAGGGCTGGCTACACCTTC CASSGDRAGYTF
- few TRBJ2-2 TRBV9 TGTGCCAGCAGCGATGACACCGGGGAGCTGTTTTTT CASSDDTGELFF
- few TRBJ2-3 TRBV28 TGTGCCAGCAGTGCCGCCATCGTGGCCACGACAGATACGCAGTATTTT CASSAAIVATTDTQYF
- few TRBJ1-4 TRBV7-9 TGTGCCAGCAGCCCCCCCGGCGAAAAACTGTTTTTT CASSPPGEKLFF
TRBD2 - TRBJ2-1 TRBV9 TGTGCCAGCAGCGCTAGCGGGGGGGCGTCCGAGCAGTTCTTC CASSASGGASEQFF